The clone carrying this TCR beta chain appeared a single time. The antigen is unknown. A much larger clone is a single base away; this may be a read error. Sequencing was done on patients that had shown CD8+CD57+ cell expansion by flow cytometry. Genomic DNA, serving as template, underwent TCR beta VDJ and CDR3 profiling. TCRdb itself ran the reads through MiXCR, one entry per CDR3 protein. The table has around 430,000 distinct CDR3 sequences, over 25% seen once. Per the germline V gene, CDR1 is WNHNN and CDR2 is SYGVQD (reference sequence). This CDR3 is 14 amino acids long. These data are taken from a study of CD8+CD57+ T cells in acquired aplastic anemia. Findings and caveats of the study: Patients did not significantly differ from controls in CD8+ Simpson's diversity.

The V gene is TRBV10-1, the J gene TRBJ2-3, with D perhaps being TRBD1 or TRBD2 (5 bases each). The clonotype was recovered from a human donor with aplastic anemia. Sequencing was carried out using sorted CD4+, CD8+, or CD8+CD57+ T cells (not recorded which) from PBMCs. CDR3 residues: CASSSGPGADTPYF. DNA of the CDR3: TGCGCCAGCAGTTCGGGACCTGGGGCGGATACGCCGTATTTT.